The 20 T cell receptor beta chains below all came from one sample that was sequenced in a study of CD4 T cell repertoires in COVID-19. Using immunoSEQ multiplex PCR, the repertoire was profiled, and TCRdb retains in-frame clones only, with some absent. The table lists 65,000 to 95,000 clones, approximately 83% of them singletons, with 0.5% to 0.6% in the top ten. Here the sequenced sample was CD4+ T cells from peripheral blood, taken after recovery from COVID-19. The receptor set was obtained from a human donor who had COVID-19.

The gene calls are TRBV7-9 and TRBJ2-5; TRBD1 matches 9 bases. The length of the CDR3 is 15 residues. V shed 1 base and J 5 bases; nucleotides not matched to a gene: 5. CDR1 SEHNR and CDR2 FQNEAQ come from the germline V gene (reference sequence). The DNA of the CDR3 is TGTGCCAGCAGCTTAGGGACAGGGGCTGGGGAGACCCAGTACTTC. As protein: CASSLGTGAGETQYF.

J is TRBJ1-1 and V is TRBV10-3, with 7 bases identical to TRBD1. Looked up from germline, CDR1 is ENHRY and CDR2 is SYGVKD. The V and J ends lost 10 bases and 5 bases, in that order; junction bases with no gene match: 13. The CDR3 runs 14 residues. The CDR3 region has the DNA TGTGCCACCCGGTCCGACAGGGATAAGACTGAAGCTTTCTTT. It yields the protein CATRSDRDKTEAFF.

V gene TRBV3-1 (or the pseudogene TRBV3-2) combines with J gene TRBJ2-1; TRBD1 or TRBD2 may be the D gene (6 bases each). This CDR3 contains 15 residues. Germline-derived CDR1 and CDR2 are LGHDT and YNNKEL (reference sequence). The V end lost 5 bases, the J end lost 7 bases, and 18 bases lay between the germline ends. CDR3 residues: CASSEGIQGRNEQFF. Here the CDR3 DNA reads TGTGCCAGCAGCGAGGGAATTCAGGGGAGGAATGAGCAGTTCTTC.

The gene calls are TRBV2 and TRBJ1-2; 10 bases align to TRBD1. This CDR3 region has 16 residues. The germline V gene has CDR1 SNHLY and CDR2 FYNNEI. V lost 1 base and J lost 4; bases outside the gene matches: 6. CDR3 protein: CASSEGTGGEFYGYTF. In nucleotides, the CDR3 is TGTGCCAGCAGTGAAGGGACAGGGGGAGAGTTCTATGGCTACACCTTC.

The V call is TRBV9, the J call TRBJ2-5; D is undetermined. CDR3 length: 14 residues. Deletions cut 3 bases from V and 1 base from J, with 10 bases between. Germline CDR1 and CDR2: SGDLS and YYNGEE. The CDR3 loop reads CASSAPTLQETQYF. CDR3 coding DNA: TGTGCCAGCAGCGCCCCCACCCTCCAAGAGACCCAGTACTTC. The full variable domain, rest sourced from reference TRBV9 and TRBJ2-5, is DSGVTQTPKHLITATGQRVTLRCSPRSGDLSVYWYQQSLDQGLQFLIQYYNGEERAKGNILERFSAQQFPDLHSELNLSSLELGDSALYFCASSAPTLQETQYFGPGTRLLVL.

The V and J genes are TRBV29-1 and TRBJ2-4, with a possible D match to TRBD1 (6 bases). The germline CDR1 and CDR2 sequences are SQVTM and ANQGSEA. The CDR3 runs 17 residues. V lost 6 bases and J lost 0, with 21 bases in between. The CDR3 coding sequence is TGCAGCGTGGGGGAGACAGGCCGGCTACTAGCCAAAAACATTCAGTACTTC. Translated, it gives CSVGETGRLLAKNIQYF.

The J gene is TRBJ2-7, the V gene TRBV20-1; D unresolved. CDR1 and CDR2 (germline): DFQATT, SNEGSKA (reference sequence). V lost 3 bases and J lost 6, with 9 bases in between. The CDR3 loop spans 11 amino acids. The CDR3 DNA reads TGCAGTGCTAGGGGATCGTCCGAGCAGTACTTC. This translates into CSARGSSEQYF.

V usage is TRBV19 and J usage is TRBJ1-2; TRBD1 matches 7 bases. The CDR3 totals 13 residues. Trimming removed 6 bases from V and 9 bases from J; junction bases left unmatched: 10. The germline CDR1 and CDR2 sequences are LNHDA and SQIVND (reference sequence). CDR3 sequence (DNA): TGTGCCAGTAGGGAGGGGGCAGGGGGAAGCTACACCTTC. It codes for CASREGAGGSYTF.

The V and J genes are TRBV5-1 and TRBJ1-4; D remains ambiguous. Trimming pared 4 bases from V and 5 bases from J, leaving 12 bases between. CDR3 length: 14 amino acids. The V gene's germline CDR1 is SGHRS and CDR2 YFSETQ. The CDR3 coding sequence is TGCGCCAGCAGCCTCGGACGGCTAAATGAAAAACTGTTTTTT. The encoded protein is CASSLGRLNEKLFF.

The chain has TRBV6-5 and TRBJ2-3; D may be TRBD1 or TRBD2 (6 bases each). Trimming removed 0 bases from V and 4 bases from J, with 11 bases in between. Germline V CDR1 and CDR2: MNHEY, SVGAGI. The CDR3 sequence is 15 residues long. CDR3 protein: CASSYSGGTADTQYF. The DNA of the CDR3 is TGTGCCAGCAGTTACTCGGGGGGCACTGCAGATACGCAGTATTTT.

The chain combines TRBV6-1 with TRBJ1-5, with TRBD1 matching over 7 bases. The CDR3 runs 18 residues. From germline, CDR1 is MNHNS and CDR2 SASEGT. V lost 2 bases and J lost 0; bases outside the gene matches: 10. CDR3 sequence: CASSELYPGTDSNQPQHF. The CDR3 DNA sequence: TGTGCCAGCAGTGAATTATATCCCGGGACAGATAGCAATCAGCCCCAGCATTTT.

This clone was seen only once. The rearrangement joins TRBV21-1 to TRBJ2-5. TRBV21-1 is listed as a pseudogene. The CDR3 runs to 15 residues. The CDR3, as DNA: TGTGCCAGCAGCAAAGGTTCTTACATAGAGGAGACCCAGTACTTC. This encodes CASSKGSYIEETQYF.

The chain recombines TRBV5-1 with TRBJ2-5; 9 positions agree with TRBD1. J was trimmed by 5 bases and V by 6 bases; bases with no gene match: 8. The germline CDR1 and CDR2 sequences are SGHRS and YFSETQ. CDR3 length: 14 residues. This chain's CDR3 is CASTRDRERETQYF. For the CDR3, the DNA is TGCGCCAGCACCAGGGACAGGGAGAGGGAGACCCAGTACTTC.

The chain carries TRBV6-5 and TRBJ1-5; D is undetermined. The CDR3 is made up of 14 amino acids. Germline V gene sequence: CDR1 MNHEY, CDR2 SVGAGI. The germline V and J ends were trimmed by 7 bases and 2 bases, with 12 bases remaining between them. For the CDR3, the DNA is TGTGCCAGCACCGCGGGAGACGGCAATCAGCCCCAGCATTTT. Translating it yields CASTAGDGNQPQHF.

V is TRBV5-5 and J is TRBJ2-7; TRBD2 matches 10 bases. Germline V gene lookup returns CDR1 SGHKS and CDR2 YYEKEE (reference sequence). The ends lost 5 bases at V and 6 bases at J; junction bases unmatched: 11. The CDR3 consists of 15 residues. The CDR3 bases are TGTGCCAGCAGTTCTCCAGGACTAGCGGTTTTCGAGCAGTACTTC. Its protein is CASSSPGLAVFEQYF.

The chain has TRBV11-1 and TRBJ2-7; D may match TRBD1 or TRBD2 (5 bases each). V lost 5 bases and J 1 base, leaving 6 bases between the germline ends. The CDR3 runs 12 residues. The V gene's germline CDR1 is SGHAT and CDR2 FQDESV (reference sequence). The CDR3 DNA reads TGTGCCAGCAGCGGGGGTTCCTACGAGCAGTACTTC. It translates to CASSGGSYEQYF.

The genes are TRBV9 and TRBJ1-2; D possibly corresponds to TRBD1 (5 bases). The germline V gene has CDR1 SGDLS and CDR2 YYNGEE. The germline V and J ends were trimmed by 5 bases and 4 bases, with 9 bases remaining between them. The CDR3 spans 12 residues. For the CDR3, the DNA is TGTGCCAGCAGATCCGACAGCTATGGCTACACCTTC. Amino acids: CASRSDSYGYTF.

This chain uses TRBV7-9 with TRBJ2-2; D perhaps matches TRBD2 (6 bases). Germline V CDR1 and CDR2: SEHNR, FQNEAQ (reference sequence). This CDR3 has 15 residues. V was cut by 5 bases and J by 4 bases, with 14 bases left in between. CDR3 residues: CASSQTGTRTGELFF. The CDR3 nucleotides read TGTGCCAGCAGCCAGACCGGGACTCGCACCGGGGAGCTGTTTTTT.

The gene calls are TRBV6-1 and TRBJ1-2; 9 nucleotides match TRBD1. CDR1 and CDR2 (germline): MNHNS, SASEGT. The CDR3 runs 15 residues. V was pared by 2 bases and J by 10 bases, with 11 bases of the junction left unmatched. CDR3 sequence (DNA): TGTGCCAGCAGTGAAAGTCTCCGGACAGGGGTGCACTACACCTTC. Translated: CASSESLRTGVHYTF.

The V and J genes are TRBV3-1 (or the pseudogene TRBV3-2) and TRBJ1-3, with D possibly TRBD1 on 6 matching bases. The V gene's germline CDR1 is LGHDT and CDR2 YNNKEL (reference sequence). This CDR3 is built from 14 residues. V shed 5 bases and J shed 10 bases, with 18 bases lying between them. The CDR3 sequence is CASSSTDSGMTIYF. The CDR3 DNA reads as TGTGCCAGCAGCTCCACGGACAGCGGAATGACCATATATTTT.